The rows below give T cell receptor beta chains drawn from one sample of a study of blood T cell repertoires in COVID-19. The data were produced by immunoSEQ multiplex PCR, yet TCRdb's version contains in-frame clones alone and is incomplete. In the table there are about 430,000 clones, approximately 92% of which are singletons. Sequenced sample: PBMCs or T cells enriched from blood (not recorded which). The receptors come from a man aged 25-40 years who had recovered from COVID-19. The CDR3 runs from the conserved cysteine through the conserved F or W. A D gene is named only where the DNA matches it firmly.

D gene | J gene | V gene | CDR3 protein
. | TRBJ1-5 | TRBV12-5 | CASGLEGGTPQHF
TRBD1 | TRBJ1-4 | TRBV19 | CASSMGTVSYEKLFF
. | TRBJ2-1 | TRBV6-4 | CASPRGSSYNEQFF
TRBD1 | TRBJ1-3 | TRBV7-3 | CASSLSGTGGNTIYF
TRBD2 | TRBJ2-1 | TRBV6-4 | CASSDGGSPYNEQFF
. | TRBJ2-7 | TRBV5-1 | CASSLTGQPSSYEQYF
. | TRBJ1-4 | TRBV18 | CASSPDAAEKLFF
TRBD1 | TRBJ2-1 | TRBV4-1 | CASSQVTGGYNEQFF
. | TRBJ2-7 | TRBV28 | CASRTYPYEQYF
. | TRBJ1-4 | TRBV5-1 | CASSSGHGAYELFF
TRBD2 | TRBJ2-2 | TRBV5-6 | CASSTVGGSVTGELFF
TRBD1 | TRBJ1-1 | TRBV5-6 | CASSAGTGRKAFF
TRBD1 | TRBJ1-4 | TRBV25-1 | CASTRSGTGVEKLFF
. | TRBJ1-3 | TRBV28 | CASTNDGQRSGNTIYF
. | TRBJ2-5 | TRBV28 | CASRLNGLYEETQYF
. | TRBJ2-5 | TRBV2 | CASTSGFAEQETQYF
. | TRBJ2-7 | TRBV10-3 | CAISETRDSYEQYF
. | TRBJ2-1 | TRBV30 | CAWSGLAADEQFF